One and the same sample provided the 19 T cell receptor beta chains below, sequenced in a study of shared clonotypes between healthy human individuals (dated by TCRdb to between 2020 and 2021). Library method: the immunoSEQ multiplex PCR assay. Here the immuneACCESS table is served through TCRdb, limited to in-frame sequences with V and J called. Missing clones are a known gap in these copies; in checked studies unresolved V genes cover under half, and the rest lacks a known reason. This sample holds under 300,000 clones; approximately 70% were observed only once. The ten largest make up 11% of the sample. Sequencing was performed on memory CD4+ T cells sorted from blood. Reading the label with the study, this specimen's cell subset or site is: CD45RA-negative fraction. These receptors were taken from a man aged 30 to 45 in good health.

The chain employs TRBV7-3 and TRBJ2-1; D not resolved. The CDR3 is 13 amino acids. Trimming took 5 bases from V and 10 from J, leaving 15 bases between them. Germline V gives CDR1 SGHTA, CDR2 FQGTGA. CDR3 loop: CASSVTVFSEQFF. For the CDR3, the DNA is TGTGCCAGCAGCGTGACGGTATTTAGCGAGCAGTTCTTC.

The rearrangement links TRBV5-1 to TRBJ2-3, with D tentatively TRBD1 or TRBD2 (5 bases each). Germline CDR1 SGHRS, CDR2 YFSETQ. V dropped 2 bases and J dropped 2 bases, with 12 bases sitting between them. The CDR3 is made up of 15 amino acids. For the CDR3, the DNA is TGCGCCAGCAGCTTTATGGTGGGGGACACAGATACGCAGTATTTT. Translation gives CASSFMVGDTDTQYF.

This clone was seen a few times. V and J are TRBV5-4 and TRBJ1-4; D possibly corresponds to TRBD1 (5 bases). CDR3 size: 13 residues. Deletions cut 1 base from V and 8 bases from J, with 9 bases between. In germline, CDR1 is SGHNT, CDR2 YYREEE (reference sequence). The CDR3, as DNA: TGTGCCAGCAGCTTGCTACCAGGGGAAAAACTGTTTTTT. It is translated as CASSLLPGEKLFF.

The table lists this clone with a few counts. This chain links TRBV18 with TRBJ1-4; weak D call: TRBD1 (6 bases). The CDR3 consists of 16 residues. Germline lookup yields CDR1 KGHSH and CDR2 LQKENI. V lost 0 bases to trimming and J lost 3 bases, with 11 bases between them. The CDR3 protein is CASSPPTGGSNEKLFF. In nucleotides, the CDR3 is TGTGCCAGCTCACCACCGACGGGGGGCTCTAATGAAAAACTGTTTTTT.

This chain uses TRBV9 with TRBJ2-2; possibly TRBD1 or TRBD2 for D (5 bases each). V lost 0 bases and J 6 bases, leaving 9 bases between the germline ends. Germline V gene lookup returns CDR1 SGDLS and CDR2 YYNGEE. CDR3 length equals 14 residues. CDR3 bases: TGTGCCAGCAGCGTAGCTCTGGGACCCGGGGAGCTGTTTTTT. It translates to CASSVALGPGELFF. Based on the CDR3 plus reference TRBV9 and TRBJ2-2, the full variable domain is DSGVTQTPKHLITATGQRVTLRCSPRSGDLSVYWYQQSLDQGLQFLIQYYNGEERAKGNILERFSAQQFPDLHSELNLSSLELGDSALYFCASSVALGPGELFFGEGSRLTVL.

J is TRBJ2-3 and V is TRBV28; TRBD2 matches 10 bases. CDR1 is MDHEN and CDR2 is SYDVKM in the germline V gene. Germline trimming cut 3 bases from V and 10 bases from J; bases unmatched to any gene: 10. This CDR3 has 15 amino acids. The CDR3, as DNA: TGTGCCAGCAGTTTGCCCAGCGGGAGGGCCCGGGCGCAGTATTTT. This translates into CASSLPSGRARAQYF. The whole variable domain, filled in from reference TRBV28 and TRBJ2-3, reads DVKVTQSSRYLVKRTGEKVFLECVQDMDHENMFWYRQDPGLGLRLIYFSYDVKMKEKGDIPEGYSVSREKKERFSLILESASTNQTSMYLCASSLPSGRARAQYFGPGTRLTVL.

This clone showed up many times. The chain combines TRBV7-2 with TRBJ2-2; unclear D gene. This CDR3 has 15 amino acids. V dropped 4 bases and J dropped 6 bases, with 15 bases sitting between them. Germline V gene data show CDR1 as SGHTA and CDR2 as FQGNSA. CDR3 region: CASSSRDPLSGELFF. CDR3 sequence (DNA): TGTGCCAGCAGCTCACGCGACCCCTTATCCGGGGAGCTGTTTTTT. The entire variable domain, with the rest obtained from reference TRBV7-2 and TRBJ2-2, is as follows: GAGVSQSPSNKVTEKGKDVELRCDPISGHTALYWYRQSLGQGLEFLIYFQGNSAPDKSGLPSDRFSAERTGGSVSTLTIQRTQQEDSAVYLCASSSRDPLSGELFFGEGSRLTVL.

V gene TRBV7-2 combines with J gene TRBJ1-5; no clear D gene. The CDR3 loop spans 12 amino acids. Trimming left V 2 bases short and J 6 bases short, with 5 bases between. Germline V gives CDR1 SGHTA, CDR2 FQGNSA. The CDR3 DNA sequence: TGTGCCAGCAGCTTATATACTCAGCCCCAGCATTTT. This gives the protein CASSLYTQPQHF.

The chain is built from TRBV6-1 and TRBJ1-5; 10 positions match TRBD1. The CDR3 contains 15 residues. CDR1 MNHNS and CDR2 SASEGT come from the germline V gene. V lost 3 bases, J lost 6 bases, and 5 bases stayed unmatched. CDR3 nucleotide sequence: TGTGCCAGCAGTGACGGGGGACAGGGGAGTCAGCCCCAGCATTTT. It translates to CASSDGGQGSQPQHF.

This clone has a count of ten or more. V and J are TRBV21-1 and TRBJ1-4; the table gives TRBD1 as D, unverified against the DNA. TRBV21-1 is a pseudogene locus. This CDR3 has 15 residues. CDR3 loop: CASSSRTGKKEKLFF. For the CDR3, the DNA is TGTGCCAGCAGCTCTCGGACAGGGAAAAAGGAAAAACTGTTTTTT.

This clone was found once. Other nucleotide sequences from this sample produce the same CDR3. This chain links TRBV7-9 with TRBJ2-5; D is uncertain. The CDR3 is made up of 12 amino acids. Trimming took off 3 bases at V and 2 bases at J, with 4 bases between the two ends. CDR1 SEHNR and CDR2 FQNEAQ come from the germline V gene (reference sequence). The CDR3 DNA sequence: TGTGCCAGCAGCTTGCCTCAAGAGACCCAGTACTTC. This translates into CASSLPQETQYF.

As for this clone: The sample carries other DNA sequences with the same CDR3. The chain combines TRBV5-4 with TRBJ2-1; 11 bases match TRBD2. Germline V gene sequence: CDR1 SGHNT, CDR2 YYREEE (reference sequence). V shed 4 bases and J 3 bases; nucleotides not matched to a gene: 3. The CDR3 length is 15 residues. CDR3: CASSPLAGGYNEQFF. The CDR3, as DNA: TGTGCCAGCAGCCCGCTAGCGGGAGGCTACAATGAGCAGTTCTTC.

The chain joins TRBV29-1 to TRBJ2-7; a possible D gene is TRBD2 (8 bases). The germline V gene encodes CDR1 SQVTM and CDR2 ANQGSEA. The CDR3 consists of 16 residues. The ends were cut back, 4 bases at V and 2 bases at J, with 21 bases in the middle. This CDR3 is CSVGQGGSGSPYEQYF. The CDR3 DNA sequence: TGCAGCGTTGGACAGGGTGGGAGCGGGAGCCCCTACGAGCAGTACTTC.

V usage is TRBV5-8 and J usage is TRBJ1-2; no reliable D call. CDR3 length: 16 amino acids. V lost 0 bases and J lost 0, with 12 bases in between. The germline V gene encodes CDR1 SGHTS and CDR2 YDEGEE. The DNA for the CDR3 is TGTGCCAGCAGCTTGGAGGCAGGAGGAACTAACTATGGCTACACCTTC. Amino acid sequence: CASSLEAGGTNYGYTF.

This chain links TRBV5-4 with TRBJ2-5, with D possibly called TRBD1 or TRBD2 (5 bases each). V was pared by 3 bases and J by 12 bases, with 18 bases between. This CDR3 spans 13 amino acids. Germline V gives CDR1 SGHNT, CDR2 YYREEE (reference sequence). The DNA for the CDR3 is TGTGCCAGCAGCTCCGGGGCCCAAAATCGGGAGTACTTC. Protein: CASSSGAQNREYF.

The chain has TRBV28 and TRBJ2-2; 8 nucleotides agree with TRBD1. The length of the CDR3 is 15 residues. The junction had 9 bases not matched to a gene; V was cut back by 6 bases and J by 6 bases. Germline CDR1 reads MDHEN; CDR2 reads SYDVKM. CDR3 region: CASSLTGANAGELFF. The CDR3 DNA sequence: TGTGCCAGCAGCCTGACAGGGGCTAATGCCGGGGAGCTGTTTTTT.

The rearrangement uses TRBV29-1 and TRBJ2-2; the D is unclear. CDR1 SQVTM and CDR2 ANQGSEA come from the germline V gene. The CDR3 spans 13 residues. Trimming removed 3 bases at V and 1 base at J, with 6 bases between. The CDR3 region is CSVDGKNTGELFF. The CDR3 region has the DNA TGCAGCGTTGACGGAAAGAACACCGGGGAGCTGTTTTTT.

V is TRBV5-1 and J is TRBJ2-1; D remains unclear. Germline V gene data show CDR1 as SGHRS and CDR2 as YFSETQ. The CDR3 contains 16 residues. Trimming stripped 2 bases from V and 0 bases from J, with 12 bases between. The CDR3, as DNA: TGCGCCAGCAGCTTCGGTATAATTAGCTCCTACAATGAGCAGTTCTTC. This gives the protein CASSFGIISSYNEQFF.

This clone occurred a few times. The chain has TRBV19 and TRBJ2-7, with no clear D. The V and J ends lost 7 bases and 3 bases respectively, with 13 bases between them. From germline, CDR1 is LNHDA and CDR2 SQIVND (reference sequence). The CDR3 extends over 13 amino acids. The DNA of the CDR3 is TGTGCCAGTAAGGCACAATGGGACTACGAGCAGTACTTC. Amino acids: CASKAQWDYEQYF.